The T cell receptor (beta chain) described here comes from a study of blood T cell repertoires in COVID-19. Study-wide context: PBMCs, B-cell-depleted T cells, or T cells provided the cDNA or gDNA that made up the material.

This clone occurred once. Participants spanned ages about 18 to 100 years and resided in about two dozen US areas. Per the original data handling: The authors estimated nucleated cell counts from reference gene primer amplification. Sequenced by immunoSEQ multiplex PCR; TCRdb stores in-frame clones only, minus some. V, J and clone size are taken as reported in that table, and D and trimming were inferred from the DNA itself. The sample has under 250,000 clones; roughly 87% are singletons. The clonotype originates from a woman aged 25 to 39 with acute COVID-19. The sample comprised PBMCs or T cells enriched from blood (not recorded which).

The CDR3 loop is CASRQGDIYEQYF. CDR3 in DNA: TGTGCCAGCAGACAGGGAGATATCTACGAGCAGTACTTC. The chain links TRBV21-1 to TRBJ2-7; whether TRBD1, the table's D call, matches the DNA was not checked. TRBV21-1 counts as a pseudogene. CDR3 length: 13 residues.